This is a list of T cell receptor beta chains from one sample in a study of regulatory T cells in long-lasting Graves disease. TCRdb re-called the multiplex PCR reads with MiXCR, one entry per CDR3 protein. The sample has some 250,000 distinct CDR3 sequences, under 20% seen once. The same data also went into a second study, on T cells in Graves' hyperthyroidism and ophthalmopathy.

The source was peripheral blood mononuclear cells (PBMCs), collected at new diagnosis, from a patient treated with antithyroid drugs. These receptors came from a woman aged 25 to 39 with Graves disease. CDR3s leave out the opening cysteine and the closing phenylalanine or tryptophan. D genes are given only for firm matches.

d_call,j_call,v_call,cdr3_aa
TRBD2,TRBJ2-3,TRBV7-3,ASSRSGGTDTQY
-,TRBJ1-4,TRBV6-1,ASNPGGANEKLF
-,TRBJ2-7,TRBV4-2,ASSQEGTPRGYEQY
TRBD1,TRBJ2-2,TRBV18,ASSPLDRGHNTGELF
TRBD1,TRBJ1-4,TRBV13,ASSYRGDEKLL
-,TRBJ1-2,TRBV19,ASSIVTANYGYT
TRBD1,TRBJ2-5,TRBV5-1,ASREGQRGTQY
TRBD2,TRBJ2-1,TRBV2,ASSEQRGFSYNEQF
-,TRBJ1-6,TRBV6-1,ARSSSYNSPLH
-,TRBJ1-3,TRBV11-2,ASSSWTVLVERNTIY
-,TRBJ2-3,TRBV7-2,ASSLWGAADTQY
TRBD1,TRBJ1-2,TRBV18,ASSPDRVHGYT
TRBD2,TRBJ2-3,TRBV12-3/TRBV12-4,ASSPGGAYTQY
-,TRBJ2-7,TRBV6-5,ASSYIHSYEQY
-,TRBJ1-1,TRBV12-3/TRBV12-4,ASSPLQGTEAF
-,TRBJ2-5,TRBV6-1,ASTLRQGFGETQY
-,TRBJ1-1,TRBV13,ASSQAGAEAF
TRBD1,TRBJ1-1,TRBV6-2/TRBV6-3,ASTPTGFEAF
-,TRBJ1-2,TRBV27,ASSPTGNVNYGYT
TRBD2,TRBJ2-1,TRBV3-1,ASSPSGGGLSEQF
TRBD1,TRBJ2-5,TRBV20-1,SGTGGPETQY
-,TRBJ2-4,TRBV2,ASSSSLGKNIQY
-,TRBJ1-6,TRBV6-1,ASSAGVVDSPLH
-,TRBJ1-2,TRBV4-1,ASSQDGHNYGYT
TRBD2,TRBJ2-3,TRBV19,ASSKERGGTDTQY
TRBD1,TRBJ2-7,TRBV18,ASSPGTGYDEQY
-,TRBJ1-1,TRBV29-1,SVGRQLGTEAF
-,TRBJ1-6,TRBV16,ASSQEVYNSPLH
-,TRBJ1-1,TRBV6-1,ASGSADTEAF
-,TRBJ1-2,TRBV27,ASRPLYGYT
TRBD1,TRBJ1-3,TRBV6-1,ASRPTGTAGNTIY
-,TRBJ2-5,TRBV12-3/TRBV12-4,ASSSGRGMETQY
-,TRBJ2-2,TRBV7-9,DSSFGGIGTGELF
-,TRBJ1-1,TRBV20-1,SAFAGLSNTEAF
-,TRBJ1-1,TRBV2,ASNPDTLNTEAF
TRBD1,TRBJ2-7,TRBV18,ASSDGTGDREQY
TRBD1,TRBJ2-3,TRBV19,ASSVRDRGRDTDTQY
TRBD2,TRBJ2-1,TRBV5-1,ASSRGGPTEQF
TRBD2,TRBJ2-3,TRBV20-1,SWGLAGRSTDTQY
-,TRBJ2-7,TRBV3-1,ASSQEWGPYYEQY
-,TRBJ2-2,TRBV12-3/TRBV12-4,ASGIRRGDTGELF
-,TRBJ2-5,TRBV20-1,SARDSLGRETQY
TRBD1,TRBJ1-5,TRBV20-1,SAEDRGTGGRRPQH
TRBD2,TRBJ2-7,TRBV11-2,ASSLDGTSGGHREQY
-,TRBJ2-6,TRBV7-2,ASSLKKRRSGANVLT
-,TRBJ1-5,TRBV6-5,ASTYSAVGSNQPQH
-,TRBJ1-1,TRBV14,ASSQFPYRRAGTEAF
-,TRBJ2-1,TRBV20-1,SARASSNSYNEQF
TRBD1,TRBJ1-4,TRBV19,ASTPQGVDEKLF
-,TRBJ1-1,TRBV11-3,ASSLGPPGQNTEAF
-,TRBJ2-3,TRBV12-3/TRBV12-4,ASSSQGQEGTQY